This TCR beta chain was documented in a study of Tregs in tolerant kidney transplant recipients. Whole-study context: Related graft donors supplied nonmyeloablative bone marrow transplants, and mixed chimerism was transient.

Measured with immunoSEQ multiplex PCR; TCRdb has only the in-frame clones, and not every one. Here the sample spans 90,000 to 130,000 clones, almost 90% being singletons. Unstimulated Tregs (CD4+CD25+CD127-) and CD4+CD25- non-Tregs were sorted from PBMCs. Details on this clone: Its matching antigen is unknown.

Study results and limitations: This study did not directly address biological reproducibility. Tregs expanded with activated donor B cells seemed most donor-specific.

This TCR was sampled from a human donor who received a combined kidney and bone marrow transplant. This sample comprised CD4+ T cells from blood, obtained before the transplant.

The CDR3 sequence is CASKQGAGGEKLFF. Written as DNA, the CDR3 is TGTGCCAGCAAACAGGGGGCGGGTGGTGAAAAACTGTTTTTT. The V call is TRBV28, the J call TRBJ1-4, with 9 bases identical to TRBD1. J gave up 7 bases and V 7 bases, and 7 bases lay outside the gene matches. Germline CDR1 MDHEN, CDR2 SYDVKM. This CDR3 is 14 amino acids long.